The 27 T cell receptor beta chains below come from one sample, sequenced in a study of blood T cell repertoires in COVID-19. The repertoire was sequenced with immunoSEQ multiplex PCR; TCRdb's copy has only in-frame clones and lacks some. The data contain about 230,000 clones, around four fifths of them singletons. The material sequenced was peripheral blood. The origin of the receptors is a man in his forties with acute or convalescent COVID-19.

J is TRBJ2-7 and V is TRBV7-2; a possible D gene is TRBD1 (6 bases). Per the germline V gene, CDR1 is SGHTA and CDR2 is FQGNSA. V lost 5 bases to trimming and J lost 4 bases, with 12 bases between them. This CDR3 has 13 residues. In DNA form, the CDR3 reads TGTGCCAGCAGCCCCGAACAGGGTTACGAGCAGTACTTC. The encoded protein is CASSPEQGYEQYF.

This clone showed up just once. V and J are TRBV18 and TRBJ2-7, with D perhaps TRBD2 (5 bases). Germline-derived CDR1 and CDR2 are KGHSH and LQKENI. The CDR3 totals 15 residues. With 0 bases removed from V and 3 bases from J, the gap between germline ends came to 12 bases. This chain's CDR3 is CASSPPIEGSYEQYF. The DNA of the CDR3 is TGTGCCAGCTCACCACCGATCGAGGGTAGCTACGAGCAGTACTTC.

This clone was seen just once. The CDR3 sequence: CASSEQGEGEKLFF. The CDR3 nucleotides read TGTGCCAGCAGTGAACAGGGTGAAGGTGAAAAACTGTTTTTT. V and J are TRBV2 and TRBJ1-4; D might be TRBD1 (5 bases). The germline CDR1 and CDR2 sequences are SNHLY and FYNNEI. Trimming took off 2 bases at V and 7 bases at J, with 11 bases between the two ends. CDR3 length equals 14 residues.

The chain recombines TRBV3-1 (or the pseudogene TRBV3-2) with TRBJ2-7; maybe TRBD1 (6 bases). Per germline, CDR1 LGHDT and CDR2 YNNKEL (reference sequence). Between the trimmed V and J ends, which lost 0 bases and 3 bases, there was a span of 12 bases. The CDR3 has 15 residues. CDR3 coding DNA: TGTGCCAGCAGCCAAGATCCGCAGGGGAACTACGAGCAGTACTTC. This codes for CASSQDPQGNYEQYF.

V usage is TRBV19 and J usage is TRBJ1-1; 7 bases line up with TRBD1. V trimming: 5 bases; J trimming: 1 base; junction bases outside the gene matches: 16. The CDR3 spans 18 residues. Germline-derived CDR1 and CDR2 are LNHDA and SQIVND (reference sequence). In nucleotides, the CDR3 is TGTGCCAGTAGTTCGGGAGGGGGAGTGGGACAGAAGAACACTGAAGCTTTCTTT. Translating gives CASSSGGGVGQKNTEAFF. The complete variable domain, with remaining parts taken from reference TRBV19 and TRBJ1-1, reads DGGITQSPKYLFRKEGQNVTLSCEQNLNHDAMYWYRQDPGQGLRLIYYSQIVNDFQKGDIAEGYSVSREKKESFPLTVTSAQKNPTAFYLCASSSGGGVGQKNTEAFFGQGTRLTVV.

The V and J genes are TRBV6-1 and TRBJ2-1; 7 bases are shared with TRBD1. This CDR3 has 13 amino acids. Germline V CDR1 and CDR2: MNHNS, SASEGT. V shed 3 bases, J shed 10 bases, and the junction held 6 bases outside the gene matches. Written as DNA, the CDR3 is TGTGCCAGCAGTGACCAGGGGGAGAGGGAGCAGTTCTTC. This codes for CASSDQGEREQFF.

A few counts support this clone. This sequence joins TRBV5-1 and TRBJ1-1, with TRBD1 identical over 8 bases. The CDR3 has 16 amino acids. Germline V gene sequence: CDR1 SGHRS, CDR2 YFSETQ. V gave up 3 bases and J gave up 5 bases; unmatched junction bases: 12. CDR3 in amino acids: CASSSAGGAGGTEAFF. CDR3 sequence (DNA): TGCGCCAGCAGCTCTGCAGGGGGCGCGGGGGGGACTGAAGCTTTCTTT. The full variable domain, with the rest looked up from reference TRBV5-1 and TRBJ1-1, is KAGVTQTPRYLIKTRGQQVTLSCSPISGHRSVSWYQQTPGQGLQFLFEYFSETQRNKGNFPGRFSGRQFSNSRSEMNVSTLELGDSALYLCASSSAGGAGGTEAFFGQGTRLTVV.

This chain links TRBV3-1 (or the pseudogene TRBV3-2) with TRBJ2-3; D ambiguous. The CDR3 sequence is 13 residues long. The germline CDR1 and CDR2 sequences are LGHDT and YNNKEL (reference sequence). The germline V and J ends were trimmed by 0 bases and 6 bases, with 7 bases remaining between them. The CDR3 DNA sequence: TGTGCCAGCAGCCAAGATCATGAGGATACGCAGTATTTT. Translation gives CASSQDHEDTQYF.

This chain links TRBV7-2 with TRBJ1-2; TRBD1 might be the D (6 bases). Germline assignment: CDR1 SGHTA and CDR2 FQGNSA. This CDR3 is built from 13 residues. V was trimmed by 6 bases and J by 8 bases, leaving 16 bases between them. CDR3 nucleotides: TGTGCCAGCAGTCCACAGGGTTTCGGGGGCTACACCTTC. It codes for CASSPQGFGGYTF.

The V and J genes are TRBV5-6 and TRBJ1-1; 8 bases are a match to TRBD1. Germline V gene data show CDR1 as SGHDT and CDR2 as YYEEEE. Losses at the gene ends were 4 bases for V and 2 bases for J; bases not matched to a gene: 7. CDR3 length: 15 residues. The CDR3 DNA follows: TGTGCCAGCAGCAAGGAGACAGGGGCCAACACTGAAGCTTTCTTT. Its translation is CASSKETGANTEAFF.

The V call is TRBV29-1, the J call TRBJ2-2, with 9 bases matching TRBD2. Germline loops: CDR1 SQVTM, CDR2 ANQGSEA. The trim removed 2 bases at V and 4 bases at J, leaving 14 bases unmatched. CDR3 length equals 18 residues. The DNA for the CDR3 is TGCAGCGTTGAAACCCAGCTAGCGGGGCCGGTGGGCACCGGGGAGCTGTTTTTT. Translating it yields CSVETQLAGPVGTGELFF.

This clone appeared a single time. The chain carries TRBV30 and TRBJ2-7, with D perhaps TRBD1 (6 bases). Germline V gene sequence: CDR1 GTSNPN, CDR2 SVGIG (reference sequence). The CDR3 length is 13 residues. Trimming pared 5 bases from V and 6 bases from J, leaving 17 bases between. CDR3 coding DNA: TGTGCCTGGCGCCGGGACACCGGCTCCGAGCAGTACTTC. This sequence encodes CAWRRDTGSEQYF.

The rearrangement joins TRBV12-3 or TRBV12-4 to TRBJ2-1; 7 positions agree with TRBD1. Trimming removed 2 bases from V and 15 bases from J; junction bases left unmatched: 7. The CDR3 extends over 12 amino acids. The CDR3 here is CASSLSRGPMFF. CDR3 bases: TGTGCCAGCAGTTTATCTAGGGGGCCTATGTTCTTC.

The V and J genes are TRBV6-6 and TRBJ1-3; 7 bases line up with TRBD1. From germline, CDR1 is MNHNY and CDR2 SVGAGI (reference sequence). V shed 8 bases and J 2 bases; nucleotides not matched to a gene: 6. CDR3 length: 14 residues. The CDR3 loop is CASGGGSPGNTIYF. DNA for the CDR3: TGTGCCAGCGGAGGGGGCAGCCCTGGAAACACCATATATTTT.

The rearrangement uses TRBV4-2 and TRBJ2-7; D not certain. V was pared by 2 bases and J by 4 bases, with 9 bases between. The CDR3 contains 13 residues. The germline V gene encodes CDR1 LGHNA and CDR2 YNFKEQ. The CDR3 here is CASSQHHGYEQYF. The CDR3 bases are TGTGCCAGCAGCCAACACCACGGGTACGAGCAGTACTTC.

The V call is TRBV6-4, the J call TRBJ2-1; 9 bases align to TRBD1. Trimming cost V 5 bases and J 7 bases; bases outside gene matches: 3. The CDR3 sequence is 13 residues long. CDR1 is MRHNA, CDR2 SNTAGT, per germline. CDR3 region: CASSRDRVNEQFF. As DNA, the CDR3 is TGTGCCAGCAGTCGGGACAGGGTTAATGAGCAGTTCTTC.

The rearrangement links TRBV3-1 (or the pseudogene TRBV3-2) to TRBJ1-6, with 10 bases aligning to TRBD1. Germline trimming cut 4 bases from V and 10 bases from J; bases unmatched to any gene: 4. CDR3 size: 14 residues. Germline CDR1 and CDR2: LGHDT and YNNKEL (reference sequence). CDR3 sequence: CASSLGQGESPLHF. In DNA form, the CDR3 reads TGTGCCAGCAGCCTCGGACAGGGGGAATCACCCCTCCACTTT.

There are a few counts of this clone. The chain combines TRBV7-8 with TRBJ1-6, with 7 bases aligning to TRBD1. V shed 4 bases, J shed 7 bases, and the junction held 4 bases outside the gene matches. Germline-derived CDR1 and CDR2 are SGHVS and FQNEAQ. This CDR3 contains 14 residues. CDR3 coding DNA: TGTGCCAGCAGCTCGGGACAGCCGAATTCACCCCTCCACTTT. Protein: CASSSGQPNSPLHF. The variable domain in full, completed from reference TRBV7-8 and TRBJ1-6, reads GAGVSQSPRYKVAKRGQDVALRCDPISGHVSLFWYQQALGQGPEFLTYFQNEAQLDKSGLPSDRFFAERPEGSVSTLKIQRTQQEDSAVYLCASSSGQPNSPLHFGNGTRLTVT.

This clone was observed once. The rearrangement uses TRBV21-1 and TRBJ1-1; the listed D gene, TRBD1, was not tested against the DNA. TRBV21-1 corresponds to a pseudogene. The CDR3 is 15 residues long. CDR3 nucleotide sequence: TGTGCCAGCAGCAAAGTCGACAGGGGTAGCACTGAAGCTTTCTTT. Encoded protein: CASSKVDRGSTEAFF.

Here the CDR3 reads CASSLGIAEDQETQYF. CDR3 coding DNA: TGCGCCAGCAGCTTGGGTATAGCGGAGGACCAAGAGACCCAGTACTTC. The chain recombines TRBV5-1 with TRBJ2-5; D possibly corresponds to TRBD2 (6 bases). The CDR3 spans 16 residues. V dropped 0 bases and J dropped 0 bases, with 12 bases sitting between them. From germline, CDR1 is SGHRS and CDR2 YFSETQ. The full variable domain, with the rest looked up from reference TRBV5-1 and TRBJ2-5, is KAGVTQTPRYLIKTRGQQVTLSCSPISGHRSVSWYQQTPGQGLQFLFEYFSETQRNKGNFPGRFSGRQFSNSRSEMNVSTLELGDSALYLCASSLGIAEDQETQYFGPGTRLLVL.

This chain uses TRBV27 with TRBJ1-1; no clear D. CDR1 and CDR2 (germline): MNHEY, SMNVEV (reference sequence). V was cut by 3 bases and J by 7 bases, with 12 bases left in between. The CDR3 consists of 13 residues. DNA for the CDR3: TGTGCCAGCAGTTTCACCGAACGGGGTGAAGCTTTCTTT. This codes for CASSFTERGEAFF.

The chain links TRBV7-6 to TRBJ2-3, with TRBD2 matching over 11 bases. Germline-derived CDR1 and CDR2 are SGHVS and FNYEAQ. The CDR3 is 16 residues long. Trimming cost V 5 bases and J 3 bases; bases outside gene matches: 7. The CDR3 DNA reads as TGTGCCAGCAGCACCGACACTAGCGGGAGAACAGATACGCAGTATTTT. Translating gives CASSTDTSGRTDTQYF.

The CDR3: CASSILGRGEAFF. In DNA form, the CDR3 reads TGTGCCAGTAGTATACTCGGCAGGGGTGAAGCTTTCTTT. The chain employs TRBV19 and TRBJ1-1; possible D gene TRBD1, 6 bases. Trimming pared 2 bases from V and 7 bases from J, leaving 11 bases between. Germline V gene data show CDR1 as LNHDA and CDR2 as SQIVND (reference sequence). This CDR3 spans 13 amino acids.

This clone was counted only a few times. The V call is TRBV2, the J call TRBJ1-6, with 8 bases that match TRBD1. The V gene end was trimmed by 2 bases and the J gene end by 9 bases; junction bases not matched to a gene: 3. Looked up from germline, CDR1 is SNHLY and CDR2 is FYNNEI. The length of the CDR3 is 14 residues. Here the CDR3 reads CASSELDRASPLHF. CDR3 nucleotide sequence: TGTGCCAGCAGTGAATTGGACAGGGCTTCACCCCTCCACTTT.

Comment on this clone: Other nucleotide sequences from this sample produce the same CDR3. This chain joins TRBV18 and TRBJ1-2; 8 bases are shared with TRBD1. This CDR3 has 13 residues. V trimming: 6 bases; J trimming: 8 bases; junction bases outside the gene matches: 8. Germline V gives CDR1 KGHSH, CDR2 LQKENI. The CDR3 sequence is CASSPETGGGYTF. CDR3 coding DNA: TGTGCCAGCTCTCCGGAAACAGGGGGAGGCTACACCTTC.

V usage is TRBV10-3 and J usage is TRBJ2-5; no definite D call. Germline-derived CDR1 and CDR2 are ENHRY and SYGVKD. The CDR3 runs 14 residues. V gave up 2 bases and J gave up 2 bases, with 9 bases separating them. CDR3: CAISELAGQETQYF. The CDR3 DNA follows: TGTGCCATCAGTGAGCTCGCCGGGCAAGAGACCCAGTACTTC.

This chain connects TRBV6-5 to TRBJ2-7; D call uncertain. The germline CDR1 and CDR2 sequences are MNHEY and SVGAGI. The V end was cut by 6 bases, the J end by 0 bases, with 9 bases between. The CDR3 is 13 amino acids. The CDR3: CASSSQSSYEQYF. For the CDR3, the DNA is TGTGCCAGCAGCAGTCAAAGCTCCTACGAGCAGTACTTC.